This T cell receptor (beta chain) stems from a study of OX40 agonist ivuxolimab in advanced cancers. Across the study: Ivuxolimab, an antibody that agonizes OX40 (CD134), was administered to the patients. Partial responses occurred in Three dose-escalation patients, one with hepatocellular carcinoma and two with cutaneous melanoma.

TCRdb's copy holds only in-frame clones and misses some; the assay was immunoSEQ multiplex PCR. The repertoire consists of 72,000 or so clones, with around 87% occurring once and the leading ten covering 0.2% to 0.3%. General study results and limits: Some of the nonresponding patients also showed low levels of normalized T-cell clonal expansion.

The germline V gene has CDR1 SEHNR and CDR2 FQNEAQ (reference sequence). V lost 5 bases, J lost 3 bases, and 19 bases lay in between. The CDR3 has 16 amino acids. On this clone itself: Its specificity is not known. The sample carries other DNA sequences with the same CDR3.

The source was CD4+ or CD8+ T cells sorted from blood, collected in a trial of the OX40 agonist ivuxolimab. The chain recombines TRBV7-9 with TRBJ1-2; the D gene is possibly TRBD1 (6 bases). The TCR was taken from an adult with an advanced solid tumor such as melanoma, head and neck, liver or kidney cancer. CDR3 region: CASSPKGGRGHYGYTF. The CDR3 DNA is TGTGCCAGCAGCCCAAAAGGAGGCAGGGGACACTATGGCTACACCTTC.